This is a list of T cell receptor beta chains from one sample in a study of OX40 agonist ivuxolimab in advanced cancers. Measured with immunoSEQ multiplex PCR; TCRdb has only the in-frame clones, and not every one. The sample records about 64,000 clones, about 89% being singletons. Source: CD4+ or CD8+ T cells sorted from blood, taken in a trial of the OX40 agonist ivuxolimab. The origin of the receptors is an adult with an advanced solid tumor such as melanoma, head and neck, liver or kidney cancer. Both conserved end residues are part of each CDR3. Rows give clone size only sometimes, using once, few, many, or a class for an expanded clone.

v_gene: TRBV19; abundance: NA; CDR3aa: CASRTQNYGYTF
v_gene: TRBV10-1; abundance: NA; CDR3aa: CARAPRTLAKNIQYF
v_gene: TRBV6-1; abundance: NA; CDR3aa: CASSLGQSNTGELFF
v_gene: TRBV28; abundance: NA; CDR3aa: CASSLVGWTEAFF
v_gene: TRBV29-1; abundance: NA; CDR3aa: CSAHDTYEQYF
v_gene: TRBV15; abundance: once; CDR3aa: CATSSGTGTYEQYF
v_gene: TRBV2; abundance: NA; CDR3aa: CASSDANPSGTGHIKPQHF
v_gene: TRBV19; abundance: NA; CDR3aa: CATDRQGSSYNEQFF
v_gene: TRBV6-1; abundance: few; CDR3aa: CARKTGHGYTF
v_gene: TRBV4-1; abundance: NA; CDR3aa: CASSQGAAGSTGELFF
v_gene: TRBV28; abundance: NA; CDR3aa: CASSAIDRGPGYTF
v_gene: TRBV5-6; abundance: once; CDR3aa: CASSSQGVATEAFF
v_gene: TRBV19; abundance: NA; CDR3aa: CASSIRYPSYEQYF
v_gene: TRBV4-1; abundance: NA; CDR3aa: CASSQGVDRRGYTF
v_gene: TRBV28; abundance: NA; CDR3aa: CASSPPQPNTDTQYF
v_gene: TRBV30; abundance: NA; CDR3aa: CAWRWTGGNYGYTF
v_gene: TRBV5-1; abundance: once; CDR3aa: CASSPGQGNEQYF
v_gene: TRBV18; abundance: NA; CDR3aa: CASSPPVSGANVLTF
v_gene: TRBV5-6; abundance: NA; CDR3aa: CASSLEGGSTDTQYF
v_gene: TRBV7-2; abundance: NA; CDR3aa: CASSPGTSGPRAQYF
v_gene: TRBV19; abundance: NA; CDR3aa: CASSSRRNQETQYF
v_gene: TRBV6-1; abundance: NA; CDR3aa: CASSGDRYEQYF
v_gene: TRBV10-1; abundance: NA; CDR3aa: CASSESTGTDTQYF
v_gene: TRBV30; abundance: NA; CDR3aa: CAALAAYEQYF
v_gene: TRBV28; abundance: NA; CDR3aa: CASCSGDRTYGYTF
v_gene: TRBV5-1; abundance: NA; CDR3aa: CASSFTTGAQFF
v_gene: TRBV2; abundance: few; CDR3aa: CASSLETQYF
v_gene: TRBV11-3; abundance: NA; CDR3aa: CASSQAGNEQFF
v_gene: TRBV7-2; abundance: NA; CDR3aa: CASSSTSGREETQYF
v_gene: TRBV5-1; abundance: NA; CDR3aa: CASSLEGGKWPQHF
v_gene: TRBV7-8; abundance: NA; CDR3aa: CASSAVGQEEKLFF
v_gene: TRBV28; abundance: few; CDR3aa: CASSPLLLTSGRVDTQYF
v_gene: TRBV19; abundance: NA; CDR3aa: CASSTDRGSDEKLFF
v_gene: TRBV6-6; abundance: NA; CDR3aa: CASSYGGSGTEAFF
v_gene: TRBV7-9; abundance: NA; CDR3aa: CASSLIGKADTQYF
v_gene: TRBV6-1; abundance: few; CDR3aa: CASITPWNEQFF
v_gene: TRBV9; abundance: NA; CDR3aa: CASSEDTGGYGYTF
v_gene: TRBV23-1; abundance: NA; CDR3aa: CASSQSMVLAGGPGNTGELFF
v_gene: TRBV28; abundance: few; CDR3aa: CASSPPGGNTEAFF
v_gene: TRBV10-3; abundance: NA; CDR3aa: CAIGTSGSTDTQYF
v_gene: TRBV5-4; abundance: NA; CDR3aa: CASSSPSGNYEQYF
v_gene: TRBV7-3; abundance: NA; CDR3aa: CASSLLGTSRSEQFF